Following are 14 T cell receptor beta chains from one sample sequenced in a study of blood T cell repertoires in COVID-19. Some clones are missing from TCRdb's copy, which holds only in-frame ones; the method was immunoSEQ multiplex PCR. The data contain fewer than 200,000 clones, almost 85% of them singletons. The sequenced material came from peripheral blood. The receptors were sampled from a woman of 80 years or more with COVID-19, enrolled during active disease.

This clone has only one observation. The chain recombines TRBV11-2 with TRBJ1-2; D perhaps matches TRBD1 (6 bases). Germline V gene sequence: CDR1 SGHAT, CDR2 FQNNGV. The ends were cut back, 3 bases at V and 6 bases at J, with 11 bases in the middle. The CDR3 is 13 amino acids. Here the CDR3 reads CASSFRTANGYTF. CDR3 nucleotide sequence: TGTGCCAGCAGCTTCAGGACAGCCAATGGCTACACCTTC.

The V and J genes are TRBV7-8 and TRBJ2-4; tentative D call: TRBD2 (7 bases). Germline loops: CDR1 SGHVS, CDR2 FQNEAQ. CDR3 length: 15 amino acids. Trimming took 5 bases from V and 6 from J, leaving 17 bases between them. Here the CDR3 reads CASSPGRRGPNIQYF. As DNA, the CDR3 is TGTGCCAGCAGCCCGGGCCGGCGGGGGCCAAACATTCAGTACTTC.

The CDR3 region has the DNA TGTGCCAGCAGGGGGGAGGGCTCTGGAAACACCATATATTTT. Protein product: CASRGEGSGNTIYF. V usage is TRBV9 and J usage is TRBJ1-3; D possibly corresponds to TRBD1 (5 bases). The germline V gene has CDR1 SGDLS and CDR2 YYNGEE. Deletions cut 5 bases from V and 0 bases from J, with 9 bases between. The CDR3 has 14 residues.

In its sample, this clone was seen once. CDR3 bases: TGTGCCAGCAGCCCCCGGGACAGGACGAACACTGAAGCTTTCTTT. It is translated as CASSPRDRTNTEAFF. V usage is TRBV4-2 and J usage is TRBJ1-1, with TRBD1 identical over 8 bases. V lost 4 bases, J lost 1 base, and 5 bases stayed unmatched. This CDR3 has 15 residues. Germline CDR1 reads LGHNA; CDR2 reads YNFKEQ.

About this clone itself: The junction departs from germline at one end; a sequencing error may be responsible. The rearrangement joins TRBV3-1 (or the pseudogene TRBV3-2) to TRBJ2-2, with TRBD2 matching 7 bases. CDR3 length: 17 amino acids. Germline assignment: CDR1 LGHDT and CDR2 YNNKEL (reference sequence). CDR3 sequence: CASSHPKQDILQRGAVF. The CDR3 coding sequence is TGTGCCAGCAGCCACCCCAAACAGGATATACTCCAGCGGGGAGCTGTTTTT.

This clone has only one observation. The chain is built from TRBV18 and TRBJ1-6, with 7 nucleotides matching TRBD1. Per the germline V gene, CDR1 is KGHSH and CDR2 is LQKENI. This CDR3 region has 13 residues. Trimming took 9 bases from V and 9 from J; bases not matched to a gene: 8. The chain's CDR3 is CASSAQGGSPLHF. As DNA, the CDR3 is TGTGCCAGTTCTGCTCAGGGGGGTTCACCCCTCCACTTT.

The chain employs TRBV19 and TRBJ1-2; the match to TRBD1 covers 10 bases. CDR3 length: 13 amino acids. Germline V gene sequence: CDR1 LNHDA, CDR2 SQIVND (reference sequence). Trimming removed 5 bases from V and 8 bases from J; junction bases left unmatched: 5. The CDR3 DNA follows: TGTGCCAGTAGTGTCCGGGACAGGGGAGGCTACACCTTC. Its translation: CASSVRDRGGYTF.

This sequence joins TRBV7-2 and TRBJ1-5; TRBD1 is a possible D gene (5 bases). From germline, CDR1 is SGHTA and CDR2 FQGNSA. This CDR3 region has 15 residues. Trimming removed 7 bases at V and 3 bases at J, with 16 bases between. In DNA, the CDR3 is TGTGCCAGCAAGCAAGATACAGGTGACAATCAGCCCCAGCATTTT. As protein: CASKQDTGDNQPQHF.

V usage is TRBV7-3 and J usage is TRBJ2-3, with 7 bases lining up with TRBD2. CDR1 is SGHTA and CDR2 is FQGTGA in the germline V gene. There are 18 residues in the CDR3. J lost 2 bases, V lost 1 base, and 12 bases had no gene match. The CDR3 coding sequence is TGTGCCAGCAGCTTAAAAACCACGGGACTAAAAACCACAGATACGCAGTATTTT. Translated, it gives CASSLKTTGLKTTDTQYF.

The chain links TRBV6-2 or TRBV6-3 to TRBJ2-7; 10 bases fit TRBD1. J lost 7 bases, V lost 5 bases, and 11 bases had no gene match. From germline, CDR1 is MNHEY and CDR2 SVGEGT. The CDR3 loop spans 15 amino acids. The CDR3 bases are TGTGCCAGCAGTACTCCGGGACAGGGGTCGGATGAGCAGTACTTC. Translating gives CASSTPGQGSDEQYF.

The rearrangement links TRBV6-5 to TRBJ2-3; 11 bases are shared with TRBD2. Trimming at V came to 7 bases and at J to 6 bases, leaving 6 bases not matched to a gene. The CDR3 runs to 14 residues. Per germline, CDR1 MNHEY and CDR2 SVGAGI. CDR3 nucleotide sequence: TGTGCCAGCAAAGAATGGACTAGCGGGGATACGCAGTATTTT. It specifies CASKEWTSGDTQYF.

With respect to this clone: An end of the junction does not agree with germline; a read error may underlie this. The CDR3 loop is CASSLAGSSYNEQFF. CDR3 in DNA: TGTGCTAGCAGCTTAGCGGGGAGCTCCTACAATGAGCAGTTCTTC. V usage is TRBV7-7 and J usage is TRBJ2-1; 8 bases are a match to TRBD2. From germline, CDR1 is SSHAT and CDR2 FNYEAQ (reference sequence). The CDR3 length is 15 residues.

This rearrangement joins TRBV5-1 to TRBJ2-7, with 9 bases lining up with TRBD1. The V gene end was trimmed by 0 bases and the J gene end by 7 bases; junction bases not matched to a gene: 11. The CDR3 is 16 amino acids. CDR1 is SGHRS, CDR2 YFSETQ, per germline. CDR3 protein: CASSLDVGQGKREQYF. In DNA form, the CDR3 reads TGCGCCAGCAGCTTGGACGTCGGACAGGGGAAGAGGGAGCAGTACTTC.

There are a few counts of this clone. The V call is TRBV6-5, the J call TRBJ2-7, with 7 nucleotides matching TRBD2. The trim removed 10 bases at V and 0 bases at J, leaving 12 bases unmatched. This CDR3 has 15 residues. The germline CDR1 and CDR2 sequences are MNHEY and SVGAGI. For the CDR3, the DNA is TGTGCCACAGCGAGGGAGGGATGGAGCTCCTACGAGCAGTACTTC. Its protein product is CATAREGWSSYEQYF.